A selection of T cell receptor beta chains follows, all from one sample in a study of human CD8 memory T cell subsets. TCRdb reprocessed the 5' RACE reads and stores each CDR3 protein as one record, lacking DNA. The sample table sets out around 7,500 distinct CDR3 sequences. Sequences were obtained from CD8+ T cells from PBMCs. These receptors came from a human donor in good health. CDR3s include the opening cysteine and the closing phenylalanine or tryptophan. Each record gives: clone size, J gene, V gene, CDR3 protein. Size tells how often a clone was seen (once, few, many) or the class of an expanded clone, and some rows leave it out.

medium-sized | TRBJ1-2 | TRBV5-1 | CASSLRQVDYGYTF
medium-sized | TRBJ2-7 | TRBV12-3/TRBV12-4 | CASSTRDRGMGEQYF
- | TRBJ2-7 | TRBV5-1 | CASSLEASGFSYEQYF
- | TRBJ1-5 | TRBV5-8 | CASSIQGFSNQPQHF
- | TRBJ1-1 | TRBV19 | CASSIGSGGEAFF
- | TRBJ2-1 | TRBV13 | CASSAVREQFF
- | TRBJ2-1 | TRBV6-4 | CASSVSTSGGANEQFF
- | TRBJ2-3 | TRBV13 | CASSLRDTQYF
- | TRBJ2-5 | TRBV20-1 | CSARAALAGGFTQYF
- | TRBJ2-1 | TRBV12-3/TRBV12-4 | CASSLGTSLGNEQFF
- | TRBJ1-6 | TRBV20-1 | CSARAGTENSPLHF
- | TRBJ2-1 | TRBV20-1 | CSARDLGDIKGEQFF
- | TRBJ2-2 | TRBV30 | CAWSVGPGTNTGELFF
- | TRBJ1-2 | TRBV20-1 | CSATSGLEVDYGYTF
- | TRBJ2-7 | TRBV6-6 | CASSIAGSYEQYF
- | TRBJ2-7 | TRBV11-2 | CASSMPGSPLEQYF
- | TRBJ1-3 | TRBV4-2 | CASSQALGNTIYF
- | TRBJ1-1 | TRBV27 | CASSLVVGRTEAFF
- | TRBJ2-7 | TRBV7-2 | CASSLAYRYEQYF
- | TRBJ2-3 | TRBV10-2 | CASSESRTRDTQYF
- | TRBJ2-7 | TRBV6-6 | CASSYTGQGAYEQYF
- | TRBJ2-1 | TRBV30 | CASPRTSGGDYNEQFF
- | TRBJ2-1 | TRBV7-9 | CASSLSVTSDNEQFF
- | TRBJ2-3 | TRBV19 | CASSPSSGTDTQYF
medium-sized | TRBJ2-1 | TRBV7-2 | CASSLVGAGKNEQFF
- | TRBJ2-2 | TRBV29-1 | CSVPGIDRGQTGELFF
- | TRBJ1-1 | TRBV12-3/TRBV12-4 | CASRNGQGANTEAFF
- | TRBJ2-6 | TRBV4-3 | CASSQDPRVTGANVLTF
- | TRBJ2-1 | TRBV19 | CASSIAGGAYNEQFF
- | TRBJ2-1 | TRBV27 | CASSLTPGAGDLGEQFF
medium-sized | TRBJ1-1 | TRBV4-1 | CASSQDRAGNTEAFF
- | TRBJ1-5 | TRBV4-2 | CASSQDSIEGPVTQPQHF
medium-sized | TRBJ2-1 | TRBV6-1 | CASSEPGRKNNEQFF
- | TRBJ2-7 | TRBV12-3/TRBV12-4 | CASRLGYYEQYF
- | TRBJ1-1 | TRBV12-3/TRBV12-4 | CASTRSDRLIEAFF
- | TRBJ1-2 | TRBV6-6 | CASSSSMTGPLTDYTF
- | TRBJ1-1 | TRBV5-6 | CASSAEDPGTEAFF